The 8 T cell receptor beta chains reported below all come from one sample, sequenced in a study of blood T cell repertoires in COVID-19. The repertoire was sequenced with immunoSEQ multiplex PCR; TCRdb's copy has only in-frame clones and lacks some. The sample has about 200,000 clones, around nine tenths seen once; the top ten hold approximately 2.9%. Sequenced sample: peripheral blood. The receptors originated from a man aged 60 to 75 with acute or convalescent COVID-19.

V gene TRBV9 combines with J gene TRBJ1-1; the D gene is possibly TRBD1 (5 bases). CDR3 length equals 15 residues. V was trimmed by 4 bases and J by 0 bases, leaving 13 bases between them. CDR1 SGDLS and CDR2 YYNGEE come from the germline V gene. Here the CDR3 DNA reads TGTGCCAGCAGCCCCCCGGCAGGGATGAACACTGAAGCTTTCTTT. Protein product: CASSPPAGMNTEAFF. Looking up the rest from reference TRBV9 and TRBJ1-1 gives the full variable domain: DSGVTQTPKHLITATGQRVTLRCSPRSGDLSVYWYQQSLDQGLQFLIQYYNGEERAKGNILERFSAQQFPDLHSELNLSSLELGDSALYFCASSPPAGMNTEAFFGQGTRLTVV.

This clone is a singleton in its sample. The CDR3 sequence is CASSFTGRSPAYSPLHF. The CDR3, as DNA: TGTGCCAGCAGCTTTACAGGGAGATCACCTGCTTATTCACCCCTCCACTTT. The rearrangement links TRBV7-2 to TRBJ1-6, with D possibly TRBD1 on 6 matching bases. CDR1 and CDR2 (germline): SGHTA, FQGNSA. There are 17 residues in the CDR3. Trimming removed 3 bases at V and 8 bases at J, with 20 bases between.

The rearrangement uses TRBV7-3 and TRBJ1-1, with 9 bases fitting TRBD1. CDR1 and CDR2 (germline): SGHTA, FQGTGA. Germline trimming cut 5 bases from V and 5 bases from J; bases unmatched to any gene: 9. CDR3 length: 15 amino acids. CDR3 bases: TGTGCCAGCAGCGCAATGGGACAGGGTTTAACTGAAGCTTTCTTT. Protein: CASSAMGQGLTEAFF.

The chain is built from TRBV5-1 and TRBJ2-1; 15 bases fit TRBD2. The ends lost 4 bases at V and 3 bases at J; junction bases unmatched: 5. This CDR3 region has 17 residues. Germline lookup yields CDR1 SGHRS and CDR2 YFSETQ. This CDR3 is CASSGGLAGGFYNEQFF. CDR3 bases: TGCGCCAGCAGCGGAGGACTAGCGGGGGGGTTCTACAATGAGCAGTTCTTC.

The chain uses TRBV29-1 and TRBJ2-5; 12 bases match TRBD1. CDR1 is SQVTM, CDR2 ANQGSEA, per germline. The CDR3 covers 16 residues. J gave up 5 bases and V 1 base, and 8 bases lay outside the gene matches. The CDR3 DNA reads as TGCAGCGTTGAAGGCCGGGACAGGGGGCTTTTGGAGACCCAGTACTTC. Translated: CSVEGRDRGLLETQYF.

This chain's CDR3 is CASSDVLAGGSTDTQYF. As DNA, the CDR3 is TGTGCCAGCAGTGATGTGCTAGCGGGGGGAAGCACAGATACGCAGTATTTT. The genes are TRBV6-1 and TRBJ2-3; 11 nucleotides line up with TRBD2. The J segment lost 0 bases and the V segment lost 3 bases, leaving 5 bases of the junction unmatched. The CDR3 loop spans 17 amino acids. Germline V CDR1 and CDR2: MNHNS, SASEGT.

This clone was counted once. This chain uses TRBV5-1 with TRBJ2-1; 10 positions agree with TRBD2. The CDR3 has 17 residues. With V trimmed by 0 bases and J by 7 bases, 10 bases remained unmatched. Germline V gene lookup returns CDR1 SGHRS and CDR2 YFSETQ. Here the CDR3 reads CASSLALALAGTNEQFF. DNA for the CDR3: TGCGCCAGCAGCTTGGCCTTGGCACTAGCGGGAACAAATGAGCAGTTCTTC. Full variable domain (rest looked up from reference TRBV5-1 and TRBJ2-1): KAGVTQTPRYLIKTRGQQVTLSCSPISGHRSVSWYQQTPGQGLQFLFEYFSETQRNKGNFPGRFSGRQFSNSRSEMNVSTLELGDSALYLCASSLALALAGTNEQFFGPGTRLTVL.

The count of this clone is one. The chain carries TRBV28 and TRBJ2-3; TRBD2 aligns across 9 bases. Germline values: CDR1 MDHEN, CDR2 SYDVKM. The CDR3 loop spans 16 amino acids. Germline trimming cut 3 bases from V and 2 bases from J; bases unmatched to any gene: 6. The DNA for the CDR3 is TGTGCCAGCAGTTTCCGAGCGGGGGGCATCACAGATACGCAGTATTTT. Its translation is CASSFRAGGITDTQYF.